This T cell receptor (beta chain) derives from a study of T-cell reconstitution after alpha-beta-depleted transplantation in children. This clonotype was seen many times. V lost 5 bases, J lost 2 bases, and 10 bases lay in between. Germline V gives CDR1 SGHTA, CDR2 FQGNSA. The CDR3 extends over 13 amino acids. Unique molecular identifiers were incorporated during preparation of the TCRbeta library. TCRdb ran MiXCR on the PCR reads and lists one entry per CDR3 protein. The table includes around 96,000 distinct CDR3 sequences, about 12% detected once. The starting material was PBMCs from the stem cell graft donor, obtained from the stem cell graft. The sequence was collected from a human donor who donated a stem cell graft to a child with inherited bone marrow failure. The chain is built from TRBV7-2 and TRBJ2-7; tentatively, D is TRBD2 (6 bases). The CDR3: CASSNGGTYEQYF. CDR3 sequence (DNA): TGTGCCAGCAGCAACGGCGGGACCTACGAGCAGTACTTC.